A selection of T cell receptor beta chains follows, all from one sample in a study of cytomegalovirus exposure and HLA in healthy donors. TCRdb's table, derived via immunoSEQ multiplex PCR, lists solely in-frame clones and lacks some. The sample records 100,000 to 150,000 clones, 78% being singletons. The sample taken for sequencing was PBMCs. Receptors originate from a man aged 25 to 45 in good health and CMV-seropositive. CDR3s include the opening cysteine and the closing phenylalanine or tryptophan. The D gene is left open where the match is weak. Rows give clone size only sometimes, using once, few, many, or a class for an expanded clone.

D: TRBD1
V: TRBV6-6
J: TRBJ2-7
size: .
DNA: TGTGCCAGCAGTTACCGACCGACGGGACAGACCTACGAGCAGTACTTC
CDR3: CASSYRPTGQTYEQYF

D: .
V: TRBV20-1
J: TRBJ1-3
size: .
DNA: TGCAGTGCTAGAGCAGGAAACACCATATATTTT
CDR3: CSARAGNTIYF

D: .
V: TRBV10-3
J: TRBJ2-6
size: .
DNA: TGTGCCATCAGTGAGTCCCCCACTAGCTCTGGGGCCAACGTCCTGACTTTC
CDR3: CAISESPTSSGANVLTF

D: .
V: TRBV7-3
J: TRBJ2-1
size: .
DNA: TGTGCCAGCAGCTTAAATAGCGGCTCCTACAATGAGCAGTTCTTC
CDR3: CASSLNSGSYNEQFF

D: TRBD1
V: TRBV29-1
J: TRBJ1-4
size: .
DNA: TGCAGCGTCCGACAGGGACCAATTGGGAAACTGTTTTTT
CDR3: CSVRQGPIGKLFF

D: TRBD1
V: TRBV5-1
J: TRBJ2-7
size: .
DNA: TGCGCCAGCAGCTTCAGGGGGTACGAGCAGTACTTC
CDR3: CASSFRGYEQYF

D: .
V: TRBV28
J: TRBJ1-1
size: .
DNA: TGTGCCAGTGGACAGATTAACACTGAAGCTTTCTTT
CDR3: CASGQINTEAFF

D: .
V: TRBV27
J: TRBJ2-7
size: .
DNA: TGTGCCAGCAGTTTATCGTTAGACTACGAGCAGTACTTC
CDR3: CASSLSLDYEQYF

D: .
V: TRBV9
J: TRBJ2-2
size: .
DNA: TGTGCCAGCAGCGTAAAGGAGGCCTCGAACACCGGGGAGCTGTTTTTT
CDR3: CASSVKEASNTGELFF

D: TRBD1
V: TRBV2
J: TRBJ1-5
size: .
DNA: TGTGCCACCCAGGGACAGGGACATCAGCCCCAGCATTTT
CDR3: CATQGQGHQPQHF

D: TRBD1
V: TRBV7-9
J: TRBJ2-3
size: .
DNA: TGTGCCAGCAGGGCGGACAGGGGAACAGATACGCAGTATTTT
CDR3: CASRADRGTDTQYF

D: TRBD1
V: TRBV7-6
J: TRBJ1-2
size: .
DNA: TGTGCCAGCAGTTCGGGACAGGGGTATGGCTACACCTTC
CDR3: CASSSGQGYGYTF

D: TRBD2
V: TRBV10-3
J: TRBJ2-5
size: .
DNA: TGTGCCGCCGCTAGGCAAGCGGGAGGGTTGGAGACCCAGTACTTC
CDR3: CAAARQAGGLETQYF

D: TRBD1
V: TRBV2
J: TRBJ1-1
size: .
DNA: TGTGCCAGCAGGGGACAGGGAGGGACTGAAGCTTTCTTT
CDR3: CASRGQGGTEAFF

D: .
V: TRBV19
J: TRBJ1-2
size: once
DNA: TGTGCCAGTATGGGCCCCCACAGGGATAACTATGGCTACACCTTC
CDR3: CASMGPHRDNYGYTF

D: .
V: TRBV5-6
J: TRBJ1-2
size: few
DNA: TGTGCCAGCAGCCTCGGAGGGGTGCCAGGCCCTCAAGGCTACACCTTC
CDR3: CASSLGGVPGPQGYTF

D: TRBD1
V: TRBV11-2
J: TRBJ1-4
size: once
DNA: TGTGCCAGCAGCTTAGTGACCGGGACAGTGGGCGAAAAACTGTTTTTT
CDR3: CASSLVTGTVGEKLFF

D: .
V: TRBV6-1
J: TRBJ1-2
size: few
DNA: TGTGCCAGCAGCTCGACAGGCCCCCGGCAGGGCTACACCTTC
CDR3: CASSSTGPRQGYTF

D: .
V: TRBV9
J: TRBJ1-1
size: .
DNA: TGTGCCAGCAGCGGGGGACATCAGAACACTGAAGCTTTCTTT
CDR3: CASSGGHQNTEAFF

D: .
V: TRBV9
J: TRBJ2-1
size: .
DNA: TGTGCCAGCAGCGTAGCAGGTCTTGACAATGAGCAGTTCTTC
CDR3: CASSVAGLDNEQFF

D: TRBD1
V: TRBV5-4
J: TRBJ1-6
size: .
DNA: TGTGCCAGCAGCCCTTACAGGGGAGACAATTCACCCCTCCACTTT
CDR3: CASSPYRGDNSPLHF

D: .
V: TRBV7-8
J: TRBJ2-2
size: .
DNA: TGTGCCAGCAGCATGGGGCAGCTCACCGGGGAGCTGTTTTTT
CDR3: CASSMGQLTGELFF

D: .
V: TRBV10-2
J: TRBJ1-5
size: few
DNA: TGCGCCAGCAGTCAATCAAATAGCAATCAGCCCCAGCATTTT
CDR3: CASSQSNSNQPQHF

D: TRBD1
V: TRBV6-1
J: TRBJ2-3
size: .
DNA: TGTGCCAGCACCCAGGGGCAGGGGGCATATACGCAGTATTTT
CDR3: CASTQGQGAYTQYF

D: .
V: TRBV6-6
J: TRBJ2-7
size: .
DNA: TGTGCCAGCACGACCAAAGGTGGTCAGGGTCTCTACGAGCAGTACTTC
CDR3: CASTTKGGQGLYEQYF

D: TRBD1
V: TRBV7-2
J: TRBJ1-4
size: once
DNA: TGTGCCAGCAGCCCTCTGGGACAGGGGAGGGAAAAACTGTTTTTT
CDR3: CASSPLGQGREKLFF

D: .
V: TRBV4-2
J: TRBJ2-1
size: .
DNA: TGTGCCAGCAGCCAAGATCGTAGTGAGCAGTTCTTC
CDR3: CASSQDRSEQFF

D: .
V: TRBV27
J: TRBJ2-3
size: .
DNA: TGTGCCAGCAAAAGGGTTAGCGGACGCACAGATACGCAGTATTTT
CDR3: CASKRVSGRTDTQYF

D: TRBD1
V: TRBV28
J: TRBJ2-5
size: .
DNA: TGTGCCAGCAGCTCGGACAGGGGGCGGCAAGAGACCCAGTACTTC
CDR3: CASSSDRGRQETQYF

D: .
V: TRBV7-2
J: TRBJ2-7
size: .
DNA: TGTGCCAGCAGCTCATCCCCTGCGTACTCCTACGAGCAGTACTTC
CDR3: CASSSSPAYSYEQYF

D: TRBD1
V: TRBV27
J: TRBJ2-7
size: few
DNA: TGTGCCAGCGGCTCTGGGCAGGGGGCTGACGAGCAGTACTTC
CDR3: CASGSGQGADEQYF

D: TRBD1
V: TRBV4-3
J: TRBJ2-7
size: .
DNA: TGCGCCAGCAGCCAGGAGACAGGGCACTCCTACGAGCAGTACTTC
CDR3: CASSQETGHSYEQYF

D: .
V: TRBV29-1
J: TRBJ2-3
size: .
DNA: TGCAGCGTACGCCCCACTGCCACAGATACGCAGTATTTT
CDR3: CSVRPTATDTQYF

D: TRBD1
V: TRBV4-1
J: TRBJ2-2
size: few
DNA: TGCGCCAGCAGGGGGACAGGAAACACCGGGGAGCTGTTTTTT
CDR3: CASRGTGNTGELFF

D: TRBD2
V: TRBV13
J: TRBJ2-1
size: .
DNA: TGTGCCAGCAGCTTATATAGTAGCGGGAGTTCCTACAATGAGCAGTTCTTC
CDR3: CASSLYSSGSSYNEQFF

D: .
V: TRBV11-2
J: TRBJ2-7
size: .
DNA: TGTGCCAGCAGCGCGCAGGGCTACGAGCAGTACTTC
CDR3: CASSAQGYEQYF

D: .
V: TRBV7-2
J: TRBJ1-3
size: .
DNA: TGTGCCAGCAGCTTCGGCGGGGTAGACACCATATATTTT
CDR3: CASSFGGVDTIYF

D: .
V: TRBV7-2
J: TRBJ2-2
size: .
DNA: TGTGCCAGCAGCCCCCTCGTCAGGAACACCGGGGAGCTGTTTTTT
CDR3: CASSPLVRNTGELFF

D: .
V: TRBV30
J: TRBJ2-3
size: .
DNA: TGTGCCTGGAGTTACAACAGGAGAGGCACAGATACGCAGTATTTT
CDR3: CAWSYNRRGTDTQYF

D: TRBD1
V: TRBV28
J: TRBJ1-5
size: .
DNA: TGTGCCAGCAGTCGAGGACAGGGCGCCCAGCAGCCCCAGCATTTT
CDR3: CASSRGQGAQQPQHF

D: .
V: TRBV27
J: TRBJ2-1
size: .
DNA: TGTGCCAGCAGTTTAAGGGGTGGGCATCTACCATACAATGAGCAGTTCTTC
CDR3: CASSLRGGHLPYNEQFF

D: .
V: TRBV5-4
J: TRBJ2-5
size: .
DNA: TGTGCCAGCAGCTTGGAACCGCAGGCTTCAGAGACCCAGTACTTC
CDR3: CASSLEPQASETQYF

D: .
V: TRBV4-2
J: TRBJ2-5
size: .
DNA: TGTGCCAGCAGCCAAAGGCTGGGGACTGAAGAGACCCAGTACTTC
CDR3: CASSQRLGTEETQYF

D: TRBD1
V: TRBV6-5
J: TRBJ2-7
size: .
DNA: TGTGCCGCAGAGCCGGGACAGGGGAAAGGGTACGAGCAGTACTTC
CDR3: CAAEPGQGKGYEQYF

D: TRBD1
V: TRBV18
J: TRBJ2-7
size: .
DNA: TGTGCCAGCTCACCACCGCAAGGGGGCATAACCTACGAGCAGTACTTC
CDR3: CASSPPQGGITYEQYF

D: .
V: TRBV7-9
J: TRBJ2-5
size: .
DNA: TGTGCCAGCAGCCCCGTGGCGGGTGCGGAGACCCAGTACTTC
CDR3: CASSPVAGAETQYF

D: .
V: TRBV7-9
J: TRBJ2-2
size: .
DNA: TGTGCCAGCAGCTTAGGAGGAGGGTACACCGGGGAGCTGTTTTTT
CDR3: CASSLGGGYTGELFF

D: .
V: TRBV6-5
J: TRBJ2-7
size: .
DNA: TGTGCCAGCAGTTACGATATCCCGACAGACACCTACGAGCAGTACTTC
CDR3: CASSYDIPTDTYEQYF

D: .
V: TRBV5-3
J: TRBJ1-4
size: .
DNA: TGTGCCAGCCGGGCGGGGAGGCGCGAAAAACTGTTTTTT
CDR3: CASRAGRREKLFF

D: .
V: TRBV2
J: TRBJ2-6
size: .
DNA: TGTGCCAGCCTAAAGGAGAGCTCTGGGGCCAACGTCCTGACTTTC
CDR3: CASLKESSGANVLTF

D: .
V: TRBV27
J: TRBJ1-5
size: .
DNA: TGTGCCAGCAGTTTATCTACAGGACCCAATCAGCCCCAGCATTTT
CDR3: CASSLSTGPNQPQHF

D: .
V: TRBV7-9
J: TRBJ2-6
size: once
DNA: TGTGCCAGCAGCTTCCCCAGGGGGAGGGGGGCCAACGTCCTGACTTTC
CDR3: CASSFPRGRGANVLTF

D: .
V: TRBV4-2
J: TRBJ1-5
size: .
DNA: TGTGCCAGCAGCCAAGAAGGAGCCAGAAATCAGCCCCAGCATTTT
CDR3: CASSQEGARNQPQHF

D: .
V: TRBV7-2
J: TRBJ2-7
size: .
DNA: TGTGCCAGCAGCTTACGTCTAGGCTACGAGCAGTACTTC
CDR3: CASSLRLGYEQYF

D: .
V: TRBV19
J: TRBJ2-2
size: .
DNA: TGTGCCAGTAGTACGGTCTCGAACACCGGGGAGCTGTTTTTT
CDR3: CASSTVSNTGELFF

D: .
V: TRBV11-2
J: TRBJ2-4
size: once
DNA: TGTGCCAGCAGCCGCCTGAGAGCTCTAAACATTCAGTACTTC
CDR3: CASSRLRALNIQYF

D: TRBD2
V: TRBV2
J: TRBJ2-7
size: few
DNA: TGTGCCAGCAGTGAATGGGGTAGCGGGACACTCTACGAGCAGTACTTC
CDR3: CASSEWGSGTLYEQYF